The present T cell receptor beta chain was sequenced within a study of identical twins' blood T cells. General observations from the study: Top TCRbeta clonotypes were shared more with twin than unrelated donors.

V was pared by 0 bases and J by 6 bases, with 10 bases between. The length of the CDR3 is 14 residues. The germline V gene has CDR1 SGHAT and CDR2 FQNNGV. This clonotype was seen a handful of times. Its antigen is still unknown. TCR cDNA libraries came from RNA via a modified published protocol. A single record per CDR3 protein comes from TCRdb applying MiXCR to the 5' RACE reads. This table holds around 380,000 distinct CDR3 sequences, under 30% found once. The source of this sequence is a woman aged 18 to 49 in good health. The sample was PBMCs. The chain has TRBV11-2 and TRBJ2-3; no firm D call. The CDR3 region has the DNA TGTGCCAGCAGCTTAGATGGTTCTCCGGATACGCAGTATTTT. This translates into CASSLDGSPDTQYF.